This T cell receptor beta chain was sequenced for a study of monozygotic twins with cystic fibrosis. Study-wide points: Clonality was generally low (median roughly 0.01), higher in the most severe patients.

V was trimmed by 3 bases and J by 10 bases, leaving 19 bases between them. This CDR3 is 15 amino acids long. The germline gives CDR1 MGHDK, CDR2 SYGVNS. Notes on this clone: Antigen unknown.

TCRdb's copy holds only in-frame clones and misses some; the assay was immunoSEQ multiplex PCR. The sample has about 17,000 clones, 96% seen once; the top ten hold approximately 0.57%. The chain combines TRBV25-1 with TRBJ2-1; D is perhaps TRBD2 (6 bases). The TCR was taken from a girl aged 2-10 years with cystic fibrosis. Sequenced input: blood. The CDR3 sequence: CASSEGLSYGGEQFF. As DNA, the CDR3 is TGTGCCAGCAGTGAGGGGCTAAGCTATGGGGGGGAGCAGTTCTTC.